Listed below are T cell receptor beta chains from one sample, sequenced in a study of blood T cell repertoires in COVID-19. Repertoires were generated with immunoSEQ multiplex PCR, while TCRdb's copy carries only in-frame clones and drops some. The data show about 210,000 clones, with around 86% seen just once and 3% to 4.5% held by the top ten. Sequenced input: PBMCs or T cells enriched from blood (not recorded which). These receptors originate from a woman aged 40 to 50 with acute COVID-19. CDR3s include the opening cysteine and the closing phenylalanine or tryptophan. A D gene is named only where the DNA matches it firmly. Some rows have no size entry. The others give once, few or many, or a class for an expanded clone.

TRBV18	.	TRBJ2-7	.	CASSLVRSDYEQYF	TGTGCCAGCTCACTCGTCCGCAGCGACTACGAGCAGTACTTC
TRBV4-3	.	TRBJ1-4	TRBD1	CASSPGTGGNEKLFF	TGCGCCAGCAGCCCCGGGACAGGGGGAAATGAAAAACTGTTTTTT
TRBV12-3/TRBV12-4	.	TRBJ2-1	TRBD2	CASSWPRAGGAFF	TGTGCCAGCAGTTGGCCCCGCGCGGGAGGAGCGTTCTTC
TRBV13	.	TRBJ2-4	.	CASSLGSSHDIQYF	TGTGCCAGCAGCCTCGGGAGTTCTCATGACATTCAGTACTTC
TRBV7-3	.	TRBJ2-3	.	CASSLASRGDWYF	TGTGCCAGCAGCTTAGCGAGCAGGGGAGATTGGTATTTT
TRBV5-5	.	TRBJ1-2	TRBD1	CASSLSVGQVLNTF	TGTGCCAGCAGCTTGAGTGTGGGACAGGTGTTGAACACCTTC
TRBV24-1	.	TRBJ1-5	.	CATKQGSNQPQHF	TGTGCCACCAAGCAGGGAAGCAATCAGCCCCAGCATTTT
TRBV9	.	TRBJ1-2	.	CASSPRGGGGYTF	TGTGCCAGCAGCCCCCGCGGGGGAGGCGGCTACACCTTC
TRBV9	few	TRBJ2-7	TRBD1	CASSVGGTGTAEQYF	TGTGCCAGCAGCGTAGGAGGGACAGGTACAGCCGAGCAGTACTTC
TRBV18	.	TRBJ2-7	.	CASSPNAGSSYEQYF	TGTGCCAGCTCACCAAACGCCGGTAGCTCCTACGAGCAGTACTTC
TRBV9	.	TRBJ2-3	.	CASSVGHPRDTPTQYF	TGTGCCAGCAGCGTAGGGCACCCCCGGGACACACCTACGCAGTATTTT
TRBV5-4	few	TRBJ1-5	.	CASSLGGNVSNQPQHF	TGTGCCAGCAGCTTGGGCGGGAATGTTAGCAATCAGCCCCAGCATTTT
TRBV2	few	TRBJ1-2	.	CASSEGQLNYGYTF	TGTGCCAGCAGTGAGGGACAACTAAACTATGGCTACACCTTC
TRBV5-1	.	TRBJ1-3	.	CASSVTGHDGNTIYF	TGCGCCAGCAGCGTTACAGGGCACGATGGAAACACCATATATTTT
TRBV6-2/TRBV6-3	.	TRBJ2-3	TRBD2	CASSPLAGHTDTQYF	TGTGCCAGCAGTCCACTAGCGGGACACACAGATACGCAGTATTTT
TRBV4-2	.	TRBJ1-1	TRBD1	CASSQEEGAVNTEAFF	TGTGCCAGCAGCCAAGAGGAGGGGGCCGTGAACACTGAAGCTTTCTTT
TRBV27	.	TRBJ1-1	TRBD1	CASSFIAVAGGSTEAFF	TGTGCCAGCAGTTTCATTGCGGTTGCAGGGGGGAGCACTGAAGCTTTCTTT
TRBV2	.	TRBJ2-1	.	CASSAQTYNEQFF	TGTGCCAGCAGTGCGCAGACCTACAATGAGCAGTTCTTC
TRBV7-2	.	TRBJ2-3	TRBD2	CASSLGLAGPFRTDTQYF	TGTGCCAGCAGCTTGGGACTAGCGGGACCTTTTCGCACAGATACGCAGTATTTT
TRBV19	.	TRBJ1-6	.	CASSIFDSYNSPLHF	TGTGCCAGTAGTATCTTCGACAGTTATAATTCACCCCTCCACTTT
TRBV12-3/TRBV12-4	.	TRBJ2-2	.	CASRETNTGELFF	TGTGCCAGCCGGGAGACGAACACCGGGGAGCTGTTTTTT
TRBV9	.	TRBJ1-3	.	CASSLNPGQLQQNTIYF	TGTGCCAGCAGCCTCAATCCGGGACAACTACAACAAAACACCATATATTTT
TRBV28	.	TRBJ1-2	.	CASSEGGRYGYTF	TGTGCCAGCAGCGAGGGGGGGAGGTATGGCTACACCTTC
TRBV6-5	.	TRBJ2-5	TRBD2	CARPAPGTRIETQYF	TGTGCCAGGCCTGCCCCCGGGACTAGGATCGAGACCCAGTACTTC
TRBV28	.	TRBJ2-7	.	CASYGTPSYEQYF	TGTGCCAGCTACGGGACACCCTCCTACGAGCAGTACTTC
TRBV5-4	.	TRBJ2-7	TRBD2	CASSGGLAGSYEQYF	TGTGCCAGCAGCGGGGGACTAGCGGGCTCCTACGAGCAGTACTTC
TRBV5-1	few	TRBJ2-2	TRBD2	CASSLAGGSTGELFF	TGCGCCAGCAGCTTAGCGGGAGGGTCCACCGGGGAGCTGTTTTTT
TRBV19	.	TRBJ1-1	TRBD1	CASSARQGASSEAFF	TGTGCCAGTAGTGCGCGACAGGGGGCGAGTTCTGAAGCTTTCTTT
TRBV24-1	.	TRBJ1-5	.	CATQRGGGQPQHF	TGTGCCACCCAAAGGGGGGGCGGACAGCCCCAGCATTTT
TRBV18	.	TRBJ1-2	.	CASSPERNYGYTF	TGTGCCAGCTCACCGGAGCGTAACTATGGCTACACCTTC
TRBV11-2	.	TRBJ1-5	.	CASSLDRDNHNQPQHF	TGTGCCAGCAGCTTGGACCGGGACAACCACAATCAGCCCCAGCATTTT
TRBV19	.	TRBJ1-1	.	CASSIQGTNTEAFF	TGTGCCAGTAGTATCCAGGGGACGAACACTGAAGCTTTCTTT
TRBV7-9	once	TRBJ2-7	.	CASSLDLGGLSSYEQYF	TGTGCCAGCAGCTTAGATTTAGGAGGGTTAAGCTCCTACGAGCAGTACTTC
TRBV4-2	few	TRBJ1-4	.	CASSQGQRLFF	TGTGCCAGCAGCCAGGGACAAAGACTGTTTTTT
TRBV5-6	once	TRBJ2-5	.	CASSTGLMGTQYF	TGTGCCAGCAGCACGGGACTTATGGGGACCCAGTACTTC
TRBV20-1	.	TRBJ1-1	TRBD1	CSASWDRDHTEAFF	TGCAGTGCTAGTTGGGACAGGGACCACACTGAAGCTTTCTTT
TRBV15	.	TRBJ2-4	TRBD2	CATSPSGLAAKNIQYF	TGTGCCACCAGTCCCTCAGGACTAGCGGCCAAAAACATTCAGTACTTC
TRBV4-1	.	TRBJ1-5	.	CASSQDQNVWQNQPQHF	TGCGCCAGCAGCCAAGATCAAAATGTCTGGCAGAATCAGCCCCAGCATTTT
TRBV9	.	TRBJ2-1	TRBD2	CASSVVSGRGNEQFF	TGTGCCAGCAGCGTAGTTAGCGGGAGGGGGAATGAGCAGTTCTTC
TRBV29-1	.	TRBJ2-2	TRBD2	CSVGILARAGELFF	TGCAGCGTTGGGATACTAGCGAGGGCCGGGGAGCTGTTTTTT
TRBV18	.	TRBJ1-6	TRBD1	CASSQDRANSPLHF	TGTGCCAGCTCGCAGGACAGGGCCAATTCACCCCTCCACTTT
TRBV7-3	.	TRBJ1-1	.	CASSSSQGRETEAFF	TGTGCCAGCAGCTCCTCACAGGGTAGGGAAACTGAAGCTTTCTTT
TRBV28	.	TRBJ2-7	.	CASSPEGYEQYF	TGTGCCAGCAGCCCCGAGGGCTACGAGCAGTACTTC
TRBV28	.	TRBJ2-7	TRBD1	CASSLRQGNYEQYF	TGTGCCAGCAGTTTACGACAGGGTAACTACGAGCAGTACTTC
TRBV15	few	TRBJ1-2	.	CATSMAGTSNYGYTF	TGTGCCACCAGTATGGCAGGGACTTCTAACTATGGCTACACCTTC
TRBV5-8	.	TRBJ2-2	TRBD2	CASSFQRLAAGELFF	TGTGCCAGCAGCTTTCAACGACTAGCGGCCGGGGAGCTGTTTTTT
TRBV9	.	TRBJ2-1	TRBD1	CASSAPGQESSGTKSQPYNEQFF	TGTGCCAGCAGCGCCCCGGGACAGGAGTCCTCCGGGACCAAATCACAACCATACAATGAGCAGTTCTTC
TRBV27	.	TRBJ2-1	TRBD2	CASTLGGSGKNEQFF	TGTGCCAGCACTCTGGGGGGGAGCGGGAAGAATGAGCAGTTCTTC
TRBV28	.	TRBJ2-3	.	CASTADRRYTDTQYF	TGTGCCAGCACCGCAGACAGGAGATACACAGATACGCAGTATTTT
TRBV7-2	.	TRBJ2-2	.	CASSLELTGTGELFF	TGTGCCAGCAGCTTAGAACTAACGGGGACCGGGGAGCTGTTTTTT
TRBV27	.	TRBJ2-7	TRBD2	CASSLTLAESSYEQYF	TGTGCCAGCAGTCTGACCCTAGCGGAGAGCTCCTACGAGCAGTACTTC
TRBV10-3	.	TRBJ1-2	.	CAISEQGNYGYTF	TGTGCCATCAGTGAGCAGGGGAACTATGGCTACACCTTC
TRBV5-1	.	TRBJ2-4	.	CASSPIGSLAKNIQYF	TGCGCCAGCAGTCCGATTGGCTCGCTAGCCAAAAACATTCAGTACTTC
TRBV19	.	TRBJ2-5	TRBD2	CASSPGLDGRETQYF	TGTGCCAGTAGTCCGGGACTAGACGGTCGGGAGACCCAGTACTTC
TRBV9	once	TRBJ2-3	TRBD2	CASSVVASGRFLDSTDTQYF	TGTGCCAGCAGCGTAGTCGCCAGCGGGAGATTTCTGGATAGCACAGATACGCAGTATTTT
TRBV2	.	TRBJ2-7	TRBD1	CASSEWETGGEQYF	TGTGCCAGCAGTGAATGGGAGACAGGGGGCGAGCAGTACTTC
TRBV5-8	.	TRBJ2-6	.	CASSLGRGRRGANVLTF	TGTGCCAGCAGCTTGGGCAGGGGCCGCCGAGGGGCCAACGTCCTGACTTTC
TRBV30	.	TRBJ2-4	TRBD2	CASARGGDIQYF	TGTGCCTCCGCGCGGGGAGGGGACATTCAGTACTTC
TRBV10-3	.	TRBJ1-5	.	CAISEIEGWGQPQHF	TGTGCCATCAGTGAAATCGAGGGCTGGGGTCAGCCCCAGCATTTT
TRBV3-1/TRBV3-2	.	TRBJ2-7	.	CASSQGGAYEQYF	TGTGCCAGCAGCCAAGGTGGAGCCTACGAGCAGTACTTC